These 9 T cell receptor beta chains were all obtained from the same sample, sequenced in a study of blood T cell repertoires in COVID-19. Profiling relied on immunoSEQ multiplex PCR, and the TCRdb table lists in-frame clones only, not all of them. The sample includes some 260,000 clones, about 91% of them seen just once. Sequencing was carried out using peripheral blood. The receptors come from a woman aged 25-40 years with COVID-19, enrolled during active disease.

The rearrangement links TRBV9 to TRBJ2-3, with 8 nucleotides matching TRBD2. J lost 2 bases, V lost 6 bases, and 5 bases had no gene match. Germline assignment: CDR1 SGDLS and CDR2 YYNGEE. The CDR3 covers 14 residues. The CDR3 region has the DNA TGTGCCAGCACCGAGCGGGAGATCACAGATACGCAGTATTTT. Protein product: CASTEREITDTQYF.

V usage is TRBV15 and J usage is TRBJ2-1; a weak D match, TRBD2 (6 bases). Trimming removed 6 bases from V and 7 bases from J, with 25 bases in between. From germline, CDR1 is LNHNV and CDR2 YYDKDF (reference sequence). The CDR3 totals 17 residues. The CDR3 DNA follows: TGTGCCACCAGGCCTATACCCCGGGACTCGGAGGGGAATGAGCAGTTCTTC. Translated: CATRPIPRDSEGNEQFF.

A remark on this clone: Other DNA sequences in the same sample also yield this CDR3. This chain uses TRBV27 with TRBJ1-1; D gene uncertain. The CDR3 sequence is 13 residues long. V was pared by 0 bases and J by 1 base, with 3 bases between. Germline V gene lookup returns CDR1 MNHEY and CDR2 SMNVEV (reference sequence). The CDR3 here is CASSLSRNTEAFF. The CDR3 DNA reads as TGTGCCAGCAGTTTATCCAGGAACACTGAAGCTTTCTTT.

V is TRBV12-5 and J is TRBJ2-1; 10 bases are shared with TRBD2. The CDR3 has 16 residues. Trimming cost V 0 bases and J 4 bases; bases outside gene matches: 3. The germline V gene has CDR1 LGHNT and CDR2 FRNRAP. The DNA for the CDR3 is TGTGCTAGTGGTTTGGTGTCTAGCGGGGGATACAATGAGCAGTTCTTC. Translated, it gives CASGLVSSGGYNEQFF. The full variable domain, in which reference TRBV12-5 and TRBJ2-1 provide the parts outside the CDR3, is DARVTQTPRHKVTEMGQEVTMRCQPILGHNTVFWYRQTMMQGLELLAYFRNRAPLDDSGMPKDRFSAEMPDATLATLKIQPSEPRDSAVYFCASGLVSSGGYNEQFFGPGTRLTVL.

V usage is TRBV4-1 and J usage is TRBJ1-5; tentatively, D is TRBD1 (6 bases). Per the germline V gene, CDR1 is MGHRA and CDR2 is YSYEKL. V was shortened by 1 base and J by 1 base, with 11 bases between the two germline ends. This CDR3 contains 16 residues. The CDR3 region has the DNA TGCGCCAGCAGCCAAGCGGGGAGGGGGAGCAATCAGCCCCAGCATTTT. This encodes CASSQAGRGSNQPQHF.

This chain joins TRBV7-6 and TRBJ2-1; D unclear. The CDR3 is made up of 12 amino acids. The germline CDR1 and CDR2 sequences are SGHVS and FNYEAQ. Deletions cut 5 bases from V and 7 bases from J, with 9 bases between. The CDR3 coding sequence is TGTGCCAGCAGCCCCATCTATAATGAGCAGTTCTTC. Translating gives CASSPIYNEQFF.

This chain connects TRBV11-3 to TRBJ1-1, with 7 nucleotides matching TRBD1. Germline CDR1 reads SGHNT; CDR2 reads YENEEA. This CDR3 is built from 14 residues. J lost 4 bases, V lost 5 bases, and 7 bases had no gene match. The DNA of the CDR3 is TGTGCCAGCAGCAGAGGACAGGCAATCACTGAAGCTTTCTTT. As protein: CASSRGQAITEAFF. The entire variable domain, with the rest obtained from reference TRBV11-3 and TRBJ1-1, is as follows: EAGVVQSPRYKIIEKKQPVAFWCNPISGHNTLYWYLQNLGQGPELLIRYENEEAVDDSQLPKDRFSAERLKGVDSTLKIQPAELGDSAVYLCASSRGQAITEAFFGQGTRLTVV.

The V call is TRBV9, the J call TRBJ2-1, with 13 bases that match TRBD2. J gave up 4 bases and V 4 bases, and 8 bases lay outside the gene matches. This CDR3 spans 17 amino acids. The germline gives CDR1 SGDLS, CDR2 YYNGEE. DNA of the CDR3: TGTGCCAGCAGCTCTACAGGGGGACTAGCGGGGTACAATGAGCAGTTCTTC. It encodes CASSSTGGLAGYNEQFF.

The J gene is TRBJ1-2, the V gene TRBV7-2; 7 nucleotides align to TRBD1. Germline V gives CDR1 SGHTA, CDR2 FQGNSA. This CDR3 comprises 15 residues. V gave up 1 base and J gave up 6 bases; unmatched junction bases: 8. In DNA, the CDR3 is TGTGCCAGCAGCTTAGTGACAGGGATTTCGGATGGCTACACCTTC. Its translation is CASSLVTGISDGYTF.